This entry features one T cell receptor beta chain sequence. The use of a sample-barcoded 5' primer and a J-beta primer mix characterized a second PCR of roughly 6 to 12 cycles. Each CDR3 protein is one row after TCRdb ran MiXCR on the 5' RACE reads. Of hundreds of thousands of distinct CDR3 sequences in the sample, more than 45% were seen once. V was pared by 4 bases and J by 5 bases, with 16 bases between. Germline V gene sequence: CDR1 SGDLS, CDR2 YYNGEE. This CDR3 comprises 15 residues. This record comes from a study of blood T cells in healthy people across ages. V gene TRBV9 combines with J gene TRBJ1-5, with TRBD1 as a possible D gene (6 bases). The sequenced sample was blood. The clonotype originates from a man aged 30-40 years in good health. In DNA form, the CDR3 reads TGTGCCAGCAGCCGTTCAGGGACACCGGATCAGCCCCAGCATTTT. It codes for CASSRSGTPDQPQHF.